The present T cell receptor (beta chain) was sequenced within a study of cytomegalovirus exposure and HLA in healthy donors. Study outcomes and limitations: According to a later analysis, most TCR beta chains associated with CMV appeared HLA-restricted. Sequencing likely generated an artifact that appeared as a cluster of highly shared sequence variants.

Donors showed nominal health when sampled, although they likely had unrecorded immune exposures. The PCR made use of 60 Vbeta and 13 Jbeta primers. Only in-frame clones appear in the TCRdb table, and some are missing; sequencing was by immunoSEQ multiplex PCR. The profile shows about 120,000 clones, around 80% of them singletons. A remark on this clone: Its specificity is not known.

Sequenced input: PBMCs. This receptor was taken from a woman in her late teens or twenties in good health and CMV-seronegative.

CDR3 protein: CASSLGGDNGYTF. CDR3 in DNA: TGTGCCAGCAGTTTAGGAGGGGATAATGGCTACACCTTC. J is TRBJ1-2 and V is TRBV28, with a possible D match to TRBD1 (5 bases). V gave up 2 bases and J gave up 6 bases, with 10 bases separating them. The CDR3 consists of 13 residues. Germline V gene data show CDR1 as MDHEN and CDR2 as SYDVKM.